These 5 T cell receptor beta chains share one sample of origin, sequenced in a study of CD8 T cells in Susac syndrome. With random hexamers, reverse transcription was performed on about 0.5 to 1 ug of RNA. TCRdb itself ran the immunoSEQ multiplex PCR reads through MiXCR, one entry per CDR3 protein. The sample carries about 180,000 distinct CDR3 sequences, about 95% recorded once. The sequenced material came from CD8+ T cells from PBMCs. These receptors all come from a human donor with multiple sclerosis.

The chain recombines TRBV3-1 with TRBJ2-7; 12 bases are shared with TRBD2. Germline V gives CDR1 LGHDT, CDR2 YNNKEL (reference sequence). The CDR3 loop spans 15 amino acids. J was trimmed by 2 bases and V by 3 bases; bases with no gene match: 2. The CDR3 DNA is TGTGCCAGCAGCCATGGACTAGCGGGGACCTACGAGCAGTACTTC. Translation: CASSHGLAGTYEQYF.

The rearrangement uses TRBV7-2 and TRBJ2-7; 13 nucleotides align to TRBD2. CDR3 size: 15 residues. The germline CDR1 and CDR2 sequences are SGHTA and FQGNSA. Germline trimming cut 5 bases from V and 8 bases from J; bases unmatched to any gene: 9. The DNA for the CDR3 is TGTGCCAGCAGCGAACCTCCGGGACTAGCGGGAAAGCAGTACTTC. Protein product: CASSEPPGLAGKQYF.

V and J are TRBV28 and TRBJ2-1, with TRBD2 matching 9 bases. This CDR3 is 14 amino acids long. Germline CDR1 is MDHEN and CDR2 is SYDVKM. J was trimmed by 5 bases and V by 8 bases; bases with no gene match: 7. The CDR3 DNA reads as TGTGCCAGCCTCTTTGCGGGAGGGAACAATGAGCAGTTCTTC. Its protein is CASLFAGGNNEQFF.

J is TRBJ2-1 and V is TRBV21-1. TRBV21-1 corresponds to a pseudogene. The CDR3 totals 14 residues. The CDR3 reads CASSMCASYNEQFF. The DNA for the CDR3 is TGTGCCAGCAGCATGTGTGCGTCCTACAATGAGCAGTTCTTC.

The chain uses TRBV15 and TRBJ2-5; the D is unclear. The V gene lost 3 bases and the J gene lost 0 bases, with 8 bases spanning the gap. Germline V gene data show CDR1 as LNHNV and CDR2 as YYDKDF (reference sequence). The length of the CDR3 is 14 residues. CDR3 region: CATSSDGNQETQYF. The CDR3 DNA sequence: TGTGCCACCAGCAGTGACGGAAACCAAGAGACCCAGTACTTC. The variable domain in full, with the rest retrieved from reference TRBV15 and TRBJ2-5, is DAMVIQNPRYQVTQFGKPVTLSCSQTLNHNVMYWYQQKSSQAPKLLFHYYDKDFNNEADTPDNFQSRRPNTSFCFLDIRSPGLGDTAMYLCATSSDGNQETQYFGPGTRLLVL.